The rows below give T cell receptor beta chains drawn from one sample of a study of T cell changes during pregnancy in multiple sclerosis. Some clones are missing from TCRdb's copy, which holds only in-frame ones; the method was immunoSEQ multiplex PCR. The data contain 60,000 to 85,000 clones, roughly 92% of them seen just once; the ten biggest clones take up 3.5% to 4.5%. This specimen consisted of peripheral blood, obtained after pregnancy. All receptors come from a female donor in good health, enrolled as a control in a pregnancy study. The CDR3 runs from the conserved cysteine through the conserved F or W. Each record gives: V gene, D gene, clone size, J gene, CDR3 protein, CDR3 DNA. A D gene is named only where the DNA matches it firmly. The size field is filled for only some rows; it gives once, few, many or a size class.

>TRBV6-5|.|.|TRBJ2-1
CASSYRQGTYNEQFF
TGTGCCAGCAGTTACAGGCAGGGGACCTACAATGAGCAGTTCTTC
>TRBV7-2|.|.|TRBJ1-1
CASSPRNGGGVDEAFF
TGTGCCAGCAGCCCCCGGAACGGGGGGGGCGTCGATGAAGCTTTCTTT
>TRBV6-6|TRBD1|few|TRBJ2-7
CASSRGQGVYEQYF
TGTGCCAGCAGCCGGGGACAGGGGGTCTACGAGCAGTACTTC
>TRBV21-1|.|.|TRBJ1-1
CAMTGQRNTEAFF
TGTGCCATGACGGGACAGAGAAACACTGAAGCTTTCTTT
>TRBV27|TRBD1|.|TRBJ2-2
CASSRTGFGGELFF
TGTGCCAGCAGTAGGACAGGATTTGGCGGGGAGCTGTTTTTT
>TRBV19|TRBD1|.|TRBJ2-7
CASSHRTGFEQYF
TGTGCCAGTAGTCACAGGACAGGATTCGAGCAGTACTTC
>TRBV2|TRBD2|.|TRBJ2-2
CASTGGASGASNTGELFF
TGTGCCAGCACCGGAGGGGCTAGCGGGGCGTCGAACACCGGGGAGCTGTTTTTT
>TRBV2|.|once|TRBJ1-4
CASSLRQVGTNEKLFF
TGTGCCAGCAGTCTTCGACAGGTGGGAACTAATGAAAAACTGTTTTTT
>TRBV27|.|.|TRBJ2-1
CASSTRGGQGGARSYNEQFF
TGTGCCAGCAGTACCCGAGGGGGTCAGGGCGGCGCACGCTCCTACAATGAGCAGTTCTTC
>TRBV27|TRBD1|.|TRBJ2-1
CASGGTGGLEQFF
TGTGCCAGCGGAGGGACAGGGGGCTTGGAGCAGTTCTTC
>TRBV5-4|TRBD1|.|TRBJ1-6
CASTAGGHYNSPLHF
TGTGCCAGCACTGCAGGGGGCCACTATAATTCACCCCTCCACTTT
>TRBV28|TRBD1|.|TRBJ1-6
CASRRTGSQGGPLHF
TGTGCCAGCCGTCGAACAGGCTCGCAGGGGGGACCCCTCCACTTT
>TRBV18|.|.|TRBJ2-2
CASSPRGGELFF
TGTGCCAGCTCACCAAGAGGTGGGGAGCTGTTTTTT
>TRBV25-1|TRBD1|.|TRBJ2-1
CASRTGGAYNEQFF
TGTGCCAGCCGGACAGGGGGCGCCTACAATGAGCAGTTCTTC
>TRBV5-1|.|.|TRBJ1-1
CASSSGLAIGFYTEAFF
TGCGCCAGCAGCTCGGGACTCGCGATAGGGTTTTACACTGAAGCTTTCTTT
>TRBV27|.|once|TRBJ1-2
CASSLWGQGSGYTF
TGTGCCAGCAGTTTATGGGGGCAGGGTAGTGGCTACACCTTC
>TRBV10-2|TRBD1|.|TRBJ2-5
CASTGRTGGETQYF
TGCGCCAGCACCGGGCGGACAGGGGGAGAGACCCAGTACTTC
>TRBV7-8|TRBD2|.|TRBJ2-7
CASSLEAGGPYEQYF
TGTGCCAGCAGCTTAGAAGCGGGGGGTCCCTACGAGCAGTACTTC
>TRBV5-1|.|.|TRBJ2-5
CASSPGEVQETQYF
TGCGCCAGCAGCCCGGGGGAAGTACAAGAGACCCAGTACTTC
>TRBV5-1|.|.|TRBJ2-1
CASSFRASEGEQFF
TGCGCCAGCAGCTTCCGGGCCTCCGAGGGTGAGCAGTTCTTC
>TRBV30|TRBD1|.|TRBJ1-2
CAWSVRGTASNYGYTF
TGTGCCTGGAGTGTACGGGGGACAGCGAGCAACTATGGCTACACCTTC
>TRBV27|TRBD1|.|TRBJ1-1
CASSLSYPLRAGQRNTEAFF
TGTGCCAGCAGTTTATCCTATCCCCTACGTGCGGGACAGCGTAACACTGAAGCTTTCTTT
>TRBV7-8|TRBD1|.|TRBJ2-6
CASSSRRGSGANVLTF
TGTGCCAGCAGCTCGCGCAGGGGGTCTGGGGCCAACGTCCTGACTTTC
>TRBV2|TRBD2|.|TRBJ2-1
CASNSGLGLADNEQFF
TGTGCCAGCAATTCGGGACTAGGACTAGCGGACAATGAGCAGTTCTTC
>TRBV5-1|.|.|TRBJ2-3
CASSLAAGYGTDTQYF
TGCGCCAGCAGCTTGGCGGCGGGTTATGGCACAGATACGCAGTATTTT
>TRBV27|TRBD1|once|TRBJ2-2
CASSPMTGERTGELFF
TGTGCCAGCAGTCCCATGACAGGGGAGAGAACCGGGGAGCTGTTTTTT
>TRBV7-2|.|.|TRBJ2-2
CASSLPDTGELFF
TGTGCCAGCAGCCTCCCAGACACCGGGGAGCTGTTTTTT
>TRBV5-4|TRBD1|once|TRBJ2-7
CASSTGTVYEQYF
TGTGCCAGCAGCACCGGGACAGTCTACGAGCAGTACTTC
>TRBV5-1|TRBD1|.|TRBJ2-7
CASSPGQGVYEQYF
TGCGCCAGCAGCCCCGGACAGGGAGTCTACGAGCAGTACTTC
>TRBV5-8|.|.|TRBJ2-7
CASSPDPGGYEQYF
TGTGCCAGCAGCCCGGACCCCGGGGGCTACGAGCAGTACTTC
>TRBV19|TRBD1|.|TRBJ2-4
CASSMGPQGSGTKNIQYF
TGTGCCAGTAGTATGGGACCACAGGGGAGTGGAACCAAAAACATTCAGTACTTC
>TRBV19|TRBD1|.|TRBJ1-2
CASTGRGHYGYTF
TGTGCCAGTACGGGCAGGGGGCACTATGGCTACACCTTC
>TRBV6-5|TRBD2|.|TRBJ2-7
CASKPSGATYEQYF
TGTGCCAGCAAACCCAGCGGGGCGACCTACGAGCAGTACTTC
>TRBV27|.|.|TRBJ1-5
CASSPNSNQPQHF
TGTGCCAGCAGTCCAAATAGCAATCAGCCCCAGCATTTT
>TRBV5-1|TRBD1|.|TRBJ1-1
CASSLQDRGRTEAFF
TGCGCCAGCAGCTTGCAGGACAGGGGCCGCACTGAAGCTTTCTTT
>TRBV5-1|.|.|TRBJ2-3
CASSLSLGGTDTQYF
TGCGCCAGCAGCTTGTCCCTGGGGGGAACAGATACGCAGTATTTT
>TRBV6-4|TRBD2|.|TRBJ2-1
CASSREGSSYNEQFF
TGTGCCAGCAGTCGGGAGGGGAGCTCCTACAATGAGCAGTTCTTC